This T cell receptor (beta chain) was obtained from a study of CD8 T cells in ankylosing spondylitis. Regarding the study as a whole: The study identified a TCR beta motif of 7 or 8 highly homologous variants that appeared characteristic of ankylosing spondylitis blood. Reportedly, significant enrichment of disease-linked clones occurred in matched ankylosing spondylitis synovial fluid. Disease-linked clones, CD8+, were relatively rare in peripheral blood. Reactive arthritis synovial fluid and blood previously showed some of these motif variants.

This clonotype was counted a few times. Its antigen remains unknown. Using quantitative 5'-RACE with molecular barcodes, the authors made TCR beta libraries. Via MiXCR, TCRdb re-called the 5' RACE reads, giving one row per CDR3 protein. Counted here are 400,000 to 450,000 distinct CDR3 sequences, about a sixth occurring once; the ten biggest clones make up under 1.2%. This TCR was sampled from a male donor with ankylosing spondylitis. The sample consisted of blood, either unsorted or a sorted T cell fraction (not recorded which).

CDR3 nucleotides: TGCAGCGTTGCTAGCCCGGGTCTTGGCGAGCAGTTCTTC. Protein sequence: CSVASPGLGEQFF. The chain joins TRBV29-1 to TRBJ2-1; weak D call: TRBD2 (5 bases). Germline V gene sequence: CDR1 SQVTM, CDR2 ANQGSEA. The CDR3 is 13 amino acids. Trimming pared 4 bases from V and 10 bases from J, leaving 17 bases between.